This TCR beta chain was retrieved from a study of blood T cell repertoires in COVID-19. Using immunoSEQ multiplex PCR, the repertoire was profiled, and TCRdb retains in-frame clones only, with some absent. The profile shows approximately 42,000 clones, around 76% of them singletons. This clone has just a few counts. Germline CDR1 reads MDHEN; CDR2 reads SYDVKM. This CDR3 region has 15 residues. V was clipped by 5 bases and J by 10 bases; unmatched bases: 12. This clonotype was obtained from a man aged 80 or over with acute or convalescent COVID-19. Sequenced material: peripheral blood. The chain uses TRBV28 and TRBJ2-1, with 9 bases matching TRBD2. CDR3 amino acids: CASSRTSERHGEQFF. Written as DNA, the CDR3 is TGTGCCAGCAGTCGGACTAGCGAGAGGCATGGGGAGCAGTTCTTC. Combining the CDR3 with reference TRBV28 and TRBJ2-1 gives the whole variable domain DVKVTQSSRYLVKRTGEKVFLECVQDMDHENMFWYRQDPGLGLRLIYFSYDVKMKEKGDIPEGYSVSREKKERFSLILESASTNQTSMYLCASSRTSERHGEQFFGPGTRLTVL.